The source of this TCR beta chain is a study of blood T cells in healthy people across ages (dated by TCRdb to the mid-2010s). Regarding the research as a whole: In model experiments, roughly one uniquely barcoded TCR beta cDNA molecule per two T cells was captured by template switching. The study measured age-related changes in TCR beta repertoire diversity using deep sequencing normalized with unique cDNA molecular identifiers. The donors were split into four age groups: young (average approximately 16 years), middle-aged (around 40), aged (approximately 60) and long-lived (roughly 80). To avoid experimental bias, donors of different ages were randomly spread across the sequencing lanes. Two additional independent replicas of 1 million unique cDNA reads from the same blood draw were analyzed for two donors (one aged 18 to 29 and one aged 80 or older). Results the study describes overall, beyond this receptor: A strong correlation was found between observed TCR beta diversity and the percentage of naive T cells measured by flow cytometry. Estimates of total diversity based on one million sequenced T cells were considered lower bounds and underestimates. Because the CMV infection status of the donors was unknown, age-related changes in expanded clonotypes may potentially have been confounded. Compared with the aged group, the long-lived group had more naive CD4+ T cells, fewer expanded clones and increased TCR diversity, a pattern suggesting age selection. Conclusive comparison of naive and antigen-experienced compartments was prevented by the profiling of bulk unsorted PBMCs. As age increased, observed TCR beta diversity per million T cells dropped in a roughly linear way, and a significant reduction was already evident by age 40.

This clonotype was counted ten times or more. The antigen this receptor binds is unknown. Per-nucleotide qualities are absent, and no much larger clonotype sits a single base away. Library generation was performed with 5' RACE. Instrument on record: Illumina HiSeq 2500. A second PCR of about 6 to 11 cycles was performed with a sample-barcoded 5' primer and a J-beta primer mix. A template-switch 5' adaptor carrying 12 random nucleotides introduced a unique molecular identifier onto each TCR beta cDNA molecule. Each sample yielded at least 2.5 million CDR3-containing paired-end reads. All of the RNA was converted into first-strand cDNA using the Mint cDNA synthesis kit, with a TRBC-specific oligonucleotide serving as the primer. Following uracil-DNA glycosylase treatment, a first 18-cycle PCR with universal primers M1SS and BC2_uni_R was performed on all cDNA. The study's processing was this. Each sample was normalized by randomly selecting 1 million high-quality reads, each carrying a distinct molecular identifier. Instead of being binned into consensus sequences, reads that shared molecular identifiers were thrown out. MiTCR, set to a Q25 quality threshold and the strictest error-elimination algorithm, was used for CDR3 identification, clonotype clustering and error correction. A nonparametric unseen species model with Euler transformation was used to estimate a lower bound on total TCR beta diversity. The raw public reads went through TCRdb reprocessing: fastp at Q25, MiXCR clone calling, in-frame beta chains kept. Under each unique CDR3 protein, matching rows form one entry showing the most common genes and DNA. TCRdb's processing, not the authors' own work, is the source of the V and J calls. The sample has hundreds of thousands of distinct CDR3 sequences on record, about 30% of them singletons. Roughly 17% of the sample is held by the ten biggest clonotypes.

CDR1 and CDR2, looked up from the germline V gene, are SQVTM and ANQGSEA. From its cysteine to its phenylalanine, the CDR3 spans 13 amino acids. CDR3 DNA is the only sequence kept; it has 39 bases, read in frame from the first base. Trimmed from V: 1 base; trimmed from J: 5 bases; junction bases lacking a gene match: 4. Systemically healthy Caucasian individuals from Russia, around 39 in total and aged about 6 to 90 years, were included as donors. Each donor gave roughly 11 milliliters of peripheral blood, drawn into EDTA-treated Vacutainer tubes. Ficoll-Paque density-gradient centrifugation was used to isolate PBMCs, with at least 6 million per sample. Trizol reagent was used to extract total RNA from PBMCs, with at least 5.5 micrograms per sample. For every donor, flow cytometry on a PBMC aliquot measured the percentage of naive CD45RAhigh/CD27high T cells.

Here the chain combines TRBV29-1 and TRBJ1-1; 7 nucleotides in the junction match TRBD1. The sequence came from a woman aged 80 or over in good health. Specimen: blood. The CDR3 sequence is CSVEGQGKTEAFF. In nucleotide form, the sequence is TGCAGCGTTGAAGGACAGGGTAAGACTGAAGCTTTCTTT.